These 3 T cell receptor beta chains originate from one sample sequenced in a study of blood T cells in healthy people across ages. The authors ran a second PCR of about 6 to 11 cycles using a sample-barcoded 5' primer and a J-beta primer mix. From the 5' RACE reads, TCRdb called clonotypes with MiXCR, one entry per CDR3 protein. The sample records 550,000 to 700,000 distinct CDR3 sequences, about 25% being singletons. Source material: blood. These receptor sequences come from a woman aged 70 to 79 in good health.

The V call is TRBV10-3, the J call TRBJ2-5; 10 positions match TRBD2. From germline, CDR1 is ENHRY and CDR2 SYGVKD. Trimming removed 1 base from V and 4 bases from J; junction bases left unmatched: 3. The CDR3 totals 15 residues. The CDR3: CAISELLAGGETQYF. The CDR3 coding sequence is TGTGCCATCAGTGAGTTGTTAGCGGGAGGAGAGACCCAGTACTTC.

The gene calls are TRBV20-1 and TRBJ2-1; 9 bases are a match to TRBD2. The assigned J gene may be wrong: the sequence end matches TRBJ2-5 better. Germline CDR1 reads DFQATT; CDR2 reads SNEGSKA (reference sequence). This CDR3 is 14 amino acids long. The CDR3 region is CSALSGGIWETQYF. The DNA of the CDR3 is TGCAGTGCCCTGAGCGGGGGGATCTGGGAGACCCAGTACTTC.

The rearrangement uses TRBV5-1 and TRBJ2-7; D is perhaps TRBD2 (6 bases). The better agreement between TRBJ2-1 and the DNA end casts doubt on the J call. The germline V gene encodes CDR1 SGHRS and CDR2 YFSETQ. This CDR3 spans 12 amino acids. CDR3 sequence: CASSLEDYKQFF. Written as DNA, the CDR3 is TGCGCCAGCAGCTTGGAGGACTACAAGCAGTTCTTC.